This is a list of T cell receptor beta chains from one sample in a study of blood T cell repertoires in COVID-19. Method: immunoSEQ multiplex PCR; TCRdb's copy keeps in-frame clones and lacks some. This sample has around 180,000 clones, with approximately 87% found just once. The specimen was peripheral blood. The receptors stem from a man aged 65 to 79 with active or convalescent COVID-19. CDR3s include the opening cysteine and the closing phenylalanine or tryptophan. D genes are given only for firm matches. Only part of the rows carry a size: once, few, many, or a class if the clone is expanded.

J,size,V,D,DNA,CDR3
TRBJ1-2,.,TRBV5-1,TRBD1,TGCGCCAGCAGCCCCAGACAGGGATTGAGCTATGGCTACACCTTC,CASSPRQGLSYGYTF
TRBJ1-6,.,TRBV2,.,TGTGCCAGCAGTGAAGCACGCCAGGCAGGTTCCTTGGGTTCACCCCTCCACTTT,CASSEARQAGSLGSPLHF
TRBJ2-1,.,TRBV11-3,TRBD2,TGTGCCAGCAGCTTAGGGACTAGCGTATCCAATGAGCAGTTCTTC,CASSLGTSVSNEQFF
TRBJ1-1,once,TRBV27,.,TGTGCCAGCAGTTTTGGGGGGAAGGGCACCCGTGAAGCTTTCTTT,CASSFGGKGTREAFF
TRBJ2-7,once,TRBV7-2,.,TGTGCCAGCAGCTCATCCGGGACACCGATAAACGAGCAGTACTTC,CASSSSGTPINEQYF
TRBJ1-1,few,TRBV19,.,TGTGCCAGTAGTGAGGGTAGGTACACTGAAGCTTTCTTT,CASSEGRYTEAFF
TRBJ2-7,once,TRBV18,.,TGTGCCAGCTCACCACTGGAGGGAGGCGAGCAGTACTTC,CASSPLEGGEQYF
TRBJ2-1,.,TRBV14,TRBD2,TGTGCCAGCAGCCATTATCTAGCGGGAGCCTACAATGAGCAGTTCTTC,CASSHYLAGAYNEQFF
TRBJ1-2,.,TRBV12-3/TRBV12-4,TRBD1,TGTGCCAGCAGTCTCGACAGGGGCTATGGCTACACCTTC,CASSLDRGYGYTF
TRBJ2-5,.,TRBV4-2,.,TGTGCCAGCAGCCAAGAAGGGCGGGGTAACCAACGAGAGACCCAGTACTTC,CASSQEGRGNQRETQYF
TRBJ1-4,few,TRBV6-1,.,TGTGCCAGCAGTGACCCGACAGGTATTAATGAAAAACTGTTTTTT,CASSDPTGINEKLFF
TRBJ1-2,.,TRBV3-1/TRBV3-2,.,TGTGCCAGCAGCCAAGGCGGCGTCTATGGCTACACCTTC,CASSQGGVYGYTF
TRBJ2-7,.,TRBV5-4,.,TGTGCCAGCAGCTTGCGGGTTACGGACTACGAGCAGTACTTC,CASSLRVTDYEQYF
TRBJ2-5,.,TRBV7-2,.,TGTGCCAGCAGTTTTACCGGGCAAGAGACCCAGTACTTC,CASSFTGQETQYF
TRBJ1-2,.,TRBV27,.,TGTGCCAGCAGACCCCGACATCCCCCGACCGGTGGCTACACCTTC,CASRPRHPPTGGYTF
TRBJ1-4,.,TRBV7-9,.,TGTGCCAGCAGCCAATCCGAGACAGCTAATGAAAAACTGTTTTTT,CASSQSETANEKLFF
TRBJ1-6,.,TRBV4-1,TRBD1,TGCGCCAGCAGCCAACATTTTGACAGGGATTCACCCCTCCACTTT,CASSQHFDRDSPLHF
TRBJ1-1,.,TRBV27,.,TGTGCCAGCAACACCAGGGGAGCCCGAATGAACACTGAAGCTTTCTTT,CASNTRGARMNTEAFF
TRBJ2-3,.,TRBV5-1,.,TGCGCCAGCAGCTTGGGGCAGGGAAGAGGCACAGATACGCAGTATTTT,CASSLGQGRGTDTQYF
TRBJ1-5,.,TRBV2,TRBD1,TGTGCCAGCAATCGGGACAGGGTCCCTCAGCCCCAGCATTTT,CASNRDRVPQPQHF
TRBJ2-2,many,TRBV27,.,TGTGCCAGCAGTCTCAGGGAGGCCACCGGGGAGCTGTTTTTT,CASSLREATGELFF
TRBJ1-1,.,TRBV7-2,TRBD1,TGTGCCAGCAGCTCCCATACAAGGTACAGGGGGCGAGGCACTGAAGCTTTCTTT,CASSSHTRYRGRGTEAFF
TRBJ2-1,.,TRBV12-5,TRBD1,TGTGCTAGTGGTTTGCCCTCCCCGGGACAGGGTACCTGGCTGAGCTCCTACAATGAGCAGTTCTTC,CASGLPSPGQGTWLSSYNEQFF
TRBJ1-1,.,TRBV11-3,.,TGTGCCAGCAGCTTATCGGGGGATAACACTGAAGCTTTCTTT,CASSLSGDNTEAFF
TRBJ1-4,.,TRBV27,TRBD1,TGTGCCAGCAGTTTTGGGACAGGGAATGAAAAACTGTTTTTT,CASSFGTGNEKLFF
TRBJ2-7,.,TRBV7-8,.,TGTGCCAGCAGCCGGGTTCAGAGGTCCTACGAGCAGTACTTC,CASSRVQRSYEQYF
TRBJ1-6,few,TRBV4-3,TRBD1,TGCGCCAGCAGCCAAGATAAGACAGGGAGATCACCCCTCCACTTT,CASSQDKTGRSPLHF
TRBJ2-3,.,TRBV2,.,TGTGCCAGCAGTAAGGACAGAAGCACAGATACGCAGTATTTT,CASSKDRSTDTQYF
TRBJ1-1,.,TRBV6-6,TRBD1,TGTGCCAGCAGTTACTCGGGGGGACAGCACACTGAAGCTTTCTTT,CASSYSGGQHTEAFF
TRBJ2-7,once,TRBV18,.,TGTGCCAGCTCACCAACAGGGTACCACGAGCAGTACTTC,CASSPTGYHEQYF
TRBJ2-7,.,TRBV7-9,TRBD1,TGTGCCAGCAGCTTAGCTGCTGCAGGGGGAGTGTACGAGCAGTACTTC,CASSLAAAGGVYEQYF
TRBJ1-5,once,TRBV3-1/TRBV3-2,.,TGTGCCAGCAGCATCAATAGCAATCAGCCCCAGCATTTT,CASSINSNQPQHF
TRBJ1-5,.,TRBV19,TRBD1,TGTGCCAGTAGTCCCCGGGACAGGGGGCTAAGTCAGCCCCAGCATTTT,CASSPRDRGLSQPQHF
TRBJ1-2,few,TRBV28,.,TGTGCCAGCAGTCAGCAGGGGTATGGCTACACCTTC,CASSQQGYGYTF
TRBJ1-2,many,TRBV7-8,.,TGTGCCAGCAGCTTAGGCGGGGGACAAACCCGGGACTATGGCTACACCTTC,CASSLGGGQTRDYGYTF
TRBJ1-1,.,TRBV18,TRBD1,TGTGCCAGCTCACCTCGACAGGGGACCAACACTGAAGCTTTCTTT,CASSPRQGTNTEAFF
TRBJ1-1,.,TRBV19,.,TGTGCCAGTAGTATAGGCGGGGGCAGGGCGGAACGGAACACTGAAGCTTTCTTT,CASSIGGGRAERNTEAFF
TRBJ2-1,few,TRBV11-2,TRBD1,TGTGCCAGCAGCTTAGATGGACAGGGACGATACAATGAGCAGTTCTTC,CASSLDGQGRYNEQFF
TRBJ2-2,few,TRBV7-2,.,TGTGCCAGCAGCTTAGAGCGGTGGGTTAACGGGGAGCTGTTTTTT,CASSLERWVNGELFF
TRBJ1-5,.,TRBV4-1,.,TGCGCCAGCAGCCAAGAGCACAGCTTAAATCAGCCCCAGCATTTT,CASSQEHSLNQPQHF
TRBJ1-6,.,TRBV28,.,TGTGCCAGCAGTCCGCCAAGCGGGAGTAATTCACCCCTCCACTTT,CASSPPSGSNSPLHF
TRBJ1-5,.,TRBV21-1,.,TGTGCCAGCAGCCTACGTACAGGGGGCAAGAGCAATCAGCCCCAGCATTTT,CASSLRTGGKSNQPQHF
TRBJ1-1,.,TRBV11-2,TRBD1,TGTGCCAGCAGCCCCCAGGGGGCGAACACTGAAGCTTTCTTT,CASSPQGANTEAFF
TRBJ2-5,.,TRBV15,TRBD2,TGTGCCACCAGCAGAGATCTCACGGCGGGGGGCGGAGAGACCCAGTACTTC,CATSRDLTAGGGETQYF
TRBJ1-6,.,TRBV5-1,TRBD1,TGCGCCAGCAGCCCGGGACAGGTCGATAGCTCCTATAATTCACCCCTCCACTTT,CASSPGQVDSSYNSPLHF